Detailed here is one T cell receptor beta chain. The data originate from a study of shared clonotypes between healthy human individuals. Whole-study context: Each donor's CD4 naive and CD4 memory cells filled three plates apiece, CD8 naive two, and CD8 memory one.

TCRdb's table, derived via immunoSEQ multiplex PCR, lists solely in-frame clones and lacks some. The table includes over 300,000 clones, roughly 91% detected once. V gave up 10 bases and J gave up 8 bases, with 14 bases separating them. CDR3 size: 11 residues. Germline loops: CDR1 MRHNA, CDR2 SNTAGT. Sequenced input: memory CD8+ T cells sorted from blood. Subset in this sample: CD45RO+ cells pooled with CCR7-negative TemRA cells. This TCR derives from a young man in good health. This chain uses TRBV6-4 with TRBJ1-2, with D perhaps TRBD1 (5 bases). The CDR3 sequence is CAKSRVRGYTF. The CDR3 nucleotides are TGTGCCAAAAGCAGGGTGCGAGGCTACACCTTC.